This is a list of T cell receptor beta chains from one sample in a study of T cells in localized non-small cell lung cancer. The protocol was immunoSEQ multiplex PCR, while the TCRdb copy is restricted to in-frame clones and leaves out a portion. The sample carries under 40,000 clones, over 75% recorded once. The material sequenced was peripheral blood, taken before any cancer treatment. These TCRs come from a male donor at least 60 years old with stage III squamous cell lung carcinoma. Both conserved end residues are part of each CDR3. A D gene is named only where the DNA matches it firmly. A row's size may be missing; if present it is once, few, many or a size class.

CDR3aa	CDR3nt	abundance	d_gene	v_gene	j_gene
CASSLSTGWDQPQHF	TGTGCCAGCAGCTTAAGTACAGGGTGGGATCAGCCCCAGCATTTT	few	NA	TRBV7-6	TRBJ1-5
CAWTPNPGLSEKLFF	TGTGCCTGGACCCCGAACCCGGGACTGAGCGAAAAACTGTTTTTT	NA	NA	TRBV30	TRBJ1-4
CASSLGGTVTEAFF	TGTGCCAGCAGCTTAGGGGGGACAGTCACTGAAGCTTTCTTT	NA	TRBD1	TRBV7-2	TRBJ1-1
CASSKGGGGTEAFF	TGTGCCAGCAGTAAGGGGGGAGGCGGCACTGAAGCTTTCTTT	NA	NA	TRBV2	TRBJ1-1
CASKILRQNTEAFF	TGTGCCAGCAAGATACTAAGACAGAACACTGAAGCTTTCTTT	NA	NA	TRBV27	TRBJ1-1
CASSDQRRAAEAFF	TGTGCCAGCAGCGATCAAAGAAGGGCGGCTGAAGCTTTCTTT	NA	NA	TRBV2	TRBJ1-1
CATSSREPTGYTF	TGTGCCACCAGCAGCCGGGAGCCAACCGGCTACACCTTC	NA	NA	TRBV15	TRBJ1-2
CASSLVVRTGEQPQHF	TGTGCCAGCAGCTTGGTGGTCAGAACAGGTGAACAGCCCCAGCATTTT	NA	NA	TRBV5-8	TRBJ1-5
CASSARRRTTGYTF	TGTGCCAGTAGTGCCCGCCGTCGAACGACTGGCTACACCTTC	NA	NA	TRBV19	TRBJ1-2
CASSLGTTRNTIYF	TGTGCCAGTAGTCTCGGGACAACGCGAAACACCATATATTTT	NA	NA	TRBV19	TRBJ1-3
CASSARSGQATGELFF	TGTGCCAGCAGCGCTCGGTCGGGACAGGCAACCGGGGAGCTGTTTTTT	NA	TRBD1	TRBV11-3	TRBJ2-2
CASSVGGFQPQHF	TGTGCCAGCAGTGTAGGGGGTTTTCAGCCCCAGCATTTT	once	NA	TRBV2	TRBJ1-5